This is a list of T cell receptor beta chains from one sample in a study of T cells in narcolepsy. The protocol was immunoSEQ multiplex PCR, while the TCRdb copy is restricted to in-frame clones and leaves out a portion. The sample has under 40,000 clones, roughly 87% seen once. Material: memory (CD45RA-) CD4+ T cells from blood. The receptors derive from a human donor in good health. CDR3s include the opening cysteine and the closing phenylalanine or tryptophan. The D gene is left open where the match is weak. Rows give clone size only sometimes, using once, few, many, or a class for an expanded clone.

size	D	J	V	DNA	CDR3
NA	NA	TRBJ1-5	TRBV4-3	TGCGCCAGCAGCCAAGACGTATGGGGGACTCAGCCCCAGCATTTT	CASSQDVWGTQPQHF
NA	TRBD1	TRBJ1-4	TRBV7-6	TGTGCCAGCAGCCTCCTACCGGGACAGCCTAATGAAAAACTGTTTTTT	CASSLLPGQPNEKLFF
NA	TRBD1	TRBJ1-4	TRBV7-6	TGTGCCAGCAGCTTACAGGGGGGACAGGGCGGTGAAAAACTGTTTTTT	CASSLQGGQGGEKLFF
once	NA	TRBJ1-1	TRBV28	TGTGCCAGCAGCTCCACCGGGGGAGGGGGTGAAGCTTTCTTT	CASSSTGGGGEAFF
NA	NA	TRBJ2-1	TRBV4-3	TGCGCCAGCAGCCATTCTATTAGCGTCGATGAGCAGTTCTTC	CASSHSISVDEQFF
NA	NA	TRBJ2-3	TRBV10-2	TGCGCCAGCAGAAGGAGTAACGGCGAGGATACGCAGTATTTT	CASRRSNGEDTQYF
once	NA	TRBJ2-6	TRBV27	TGTGCCAGCAGTACCCGATTGTCTGGGGCCAACGTCCTGACTTTC	CASSTRLSGANVLTF
NA	NA	TRBJ1-1	TRBV5-6	TGTGCCAGCAGCTTGTTTGGTCCGGTGAACACTGAAGCTTTCTTT	CASSLFGPVNTEAFF
NA	NA	TRBJ1-4	TRBV28	TGTGCCAGCAGTGGGAGGACAGTCGGGGGGGAAAAACTGTTTTTT	CASSGRTVGGEKLFF
NA	NA	TRBJ2-1	TRBV10-3	TGTGCCATCAGTGAGGCCCCCCCGGTTAATGAGCAGTTCTTC	CAISEAPPVNEQFF
NA	TRBD1	TRBJ1-5	TRBV5-8	TGTGCCAGCAGCCCCGCGGTATCGACAGGGGGTATTCAGCCCCAGCATTTT	CASSPAVSTGGIQPQHF
NA	NA	TRBJ1-1	TRBV18	TGTGCCAGCTCACCTATCGACATACAGAACACTGAAGCTTTCTTT	CASSPIDIQNTEAFF
NA	NA	TRBJ1-5	TRBV18	TGTGCCAGCTCACCACAGAGGGTGAATCAGCCCCAGCATTTT	CASSPQRVNQPQHF
once	NA	TRBJ1-1	TRBV27	TGTGCCAGCAGTTTCGACAGGCTCAGGGGTTTAAACACTGAAGCTTTCTTT	CASSFDRLRGLNTEAFF
NA	TRBD1	TRBJ1-1	TRBV6-5	TGTGCCAGCAGACGACAGGGAAACACTGAAGCTTTCTTT	CASRRQGNTEAFF
NA	TRBD1	TRBJ1-2	TRBV28	TGTGCCAGCAGGCGAAGTCGGACAGGGTTCTATGGCTACACCTTC	CASRRSRTGFYGYTF
few	NA	TRBJ1-2	TRBV6-6	TGTGCCAGCATTGGGGTAGTGACTAACTATGGCTACACCTTC	CASIGVVTNYGYTF
NA	NA	TRBJ2-7	TRBV5-4	TGTGCCAGCAGGAACACCGGCTCCTACGAGCAGTACTTC	CASRNTGSYEQYF
NA	NA	TRBJ2-3	TRBV15	TGTGCCACCAGCACTCAGCGCCCCGGCACAGATACGCAGTATTTT	CATSTQRPGTDTQYF
NA	NA	TRBJ2-5	TRBV19	TGTGCCAGTAGTATAGCAACGGGACTCCAAGAGACCCAGTACTTC	CASSIATGLQETQYF
NA	NA	TRBJ2-1	TRBV29-1	TGCAGCGTGGGGAAATACAATGAGCAGTTCTTC	CSVGKYNEQFF
NA	TRBD1	TRBJ1-2	TRBV5-1	TGCGCCAGCGGCTGGGGACAGAGCCAAAACTATGGCTACACCTTC	CASGWGQSQNYGYTF
NA	TRBD1	TRBJ1-6	TRBV30	TGTGCCTGTTCGACAGGGCTGAATTCACCCCTCCACTTT	CACSTGLNSPLHF
NA	TRBD1	TRBJ1-2	TRBV5-6	TGTGCCAGCAGCTTGGGACAGGGGAATGGCTACACCTTC	CASSLGQGNGYTF
NA	NA	TRBJ2-5	TRBV7-2	TGTGCCAGCAGCTTAGCTACAGGGATTTGGGGGACCCAGTACTTC	CASSLATGIWGTQYF
NA	TRBD1	TRBJ1-4	TRBV28	TGTGCCAGCAGGGGGACAGGGGTCTATGGGGAAAAACTGTTTTTT	CASRGTGVYGEKLFF
NA	NA	TRBJ2-5	TRBV28	TGTGCCAGCTCATCCCGCAGGGGCCGAGGGGGACTCCAAGAGACCCAGTACTTC	CASSSRRGRGGLQETQYF
NA	NA	TRBJ1-1	TRBV7-9	TGTGCCAGCAGCTTAAAGATCTCGGGAACTGAAGCTTTCTTT	CASSLKISGTEAFF
NA	NA	TRBJ2-7	TRBV28	TGTGCCAGCAGTGAAACCTACGAGCAGTACTTC	CASSETYEQYF
NA	NA	TRBJ1-4	TRBV18	TGTGCCAGCTCACCAGGCACGAGTGAAAAACTGTTTTTT	CASSPGTSEKLFF
NA	NA	TRBJ2-5	TRBV18	TGTGCCAGCTCACCATTGGAACACAGGGAGACCCAGTACTTC	CASSPLEHRETQYF
NA	NA	TRBJ1-2	TRBV28	TGTGCCAGCAGTCTTGACACGTATGGCTACACCTTC	CASSLDTYGYTF
NA	NA	TRBJ2-1	TRBV9	TGTGCCAGCAGCGTAGCCTGGGTTCGGAATGAGCAGTTCTTC	CASSVAWVRNEQFF
NA	TRBD1	TRBJ1-1	TRBV5-6	TGTGCCAGCAGCTTGCCAGGGGGAACTGAAGCTTTCTTT	CASSLPGGTEAFF
NA	TRBD2	TRBJ2-1	TRBV7-8	TGTGCCAGCAGCTTAGACACCGGGACTAGCTTCGGTAGGTTCTACAATGAGCAGTTCTTC	CASSLDTGTSFGRFYNEQFF
NA	NA	TRBJ1-1	TRBV5-1	TGCGCCAGCAGCTTGAAGGGGGTCACTGAAGCTTTCTTT	CASSLKGVTEAFF
once	TRBD1	TRBJ1-2	TRBV12-5	TGTGCTAGTGGTTTGGTACCCCCGCCAGGGGGCAAGGGCTACACCTTC	CASGLVPPPGGKGYTF
few	NA	TRBJ2-7	TRBV6-1	TGTGCCAGCAGTGAAAGGACATACGAGCAGTACTTC	CASSERTYEQYF
few	NA	TRBJ2-3	TRBV5-1	TGCGCCAGCAGTCGCGAAACCTCCGGGGCCTCGGATACGCAGTATTTT	CASSRETSGASDTQYF
NA	NA	TRBJ1-3	TRBV4-1	TGCGCCAGCAGCCAAGGACAGTGGAGCTCTGGAAACACCATATATTTT	CASSQGQWSSGNTIYF
few	TRBD2	TRBJ2-2	TRBV5-1	TGCGCCAGCAGCTTGGCCGGGGGGAGCGGGGAGCTGTTTTTT	CASSLAGGSGELFF
NA	TRBD2	TRBJ2-2	TRBV5-1	TGCGCCAGCAGCTTGAGGACTAGCGGGGGCTCCGGGGAGCTGTTTTTT	CASSLRTSGGSGELFF
NA	NA	TRBJ1-6	TRBV30	TGTGCCTGGAGTCGAGAGAATTCACCCCTCCACTTT	CAWSRENSPLHF
NA	NA	TRBJ1-1	TRBV6-5	TGTGCCAGCAGTTACTCACAGGTAGAAGCTTTCTTT	CASSYSQVEAFF
NA	NA	TRBJ2-3	TRBV18	TGTGCCAGCTCACCCACGCCTAGATTGGTAGATACGCAGTATTTT	CASSPTPRLVDTQYF
NA	TRBD1	TRBJ2-3	TRBV2	TGTGCCACCCAGCGGGACAGGGGCCCAGATACGCAGTATTTT	CATQRDRGPDTQYF
NA	NA	TRBJ1-3	TRBV6-5	TGTGCCAGCACCCTCTCTGCTGGAAACACCATATATTTT	CASTLSAGNTIYF
NA	NA	TRBJ2-7	TRBV5-6	TGTGCCAGCAGCTGGGATCAGGGGGGACGGCCTATGGGAGAGCAGTACTTC	CASSWDQGGRPMGEQYF
NA	NA	TRBJ1-2	TRBV27	TGTGCCAGCAGTCCTACAAAAGGTGGCTACACCTTC	CASSPTKGGYTF
NA	TRBD1	TRBJ1-2	TRBV6-5	TGTGCCACCCGACGACAGGGGAGGGGTGGCTACACCTTC	CATRRQGRGGYTF
few	TRBD1	TRBJ1-6	TRBV30	TGTGCCTGGAGTGGCCCGGGGACAGGGAATTCACCCCTCCACTTT	CAWSGPGTGNSPLHF